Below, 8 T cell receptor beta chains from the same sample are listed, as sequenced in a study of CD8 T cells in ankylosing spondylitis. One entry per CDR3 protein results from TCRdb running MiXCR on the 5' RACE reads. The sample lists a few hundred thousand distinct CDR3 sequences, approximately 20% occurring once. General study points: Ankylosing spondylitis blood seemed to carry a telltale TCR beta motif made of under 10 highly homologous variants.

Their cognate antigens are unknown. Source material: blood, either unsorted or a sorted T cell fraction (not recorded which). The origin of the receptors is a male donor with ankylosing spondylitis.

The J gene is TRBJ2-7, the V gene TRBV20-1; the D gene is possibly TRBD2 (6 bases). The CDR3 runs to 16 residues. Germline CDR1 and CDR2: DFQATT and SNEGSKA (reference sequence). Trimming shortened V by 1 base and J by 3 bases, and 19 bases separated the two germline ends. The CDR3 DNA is TGCAGTGCTAGAGGGTCGGGGCGGGGCCTAATCTACGAGCAGTACTTC. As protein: CSARGSGRGLIYEQYF.

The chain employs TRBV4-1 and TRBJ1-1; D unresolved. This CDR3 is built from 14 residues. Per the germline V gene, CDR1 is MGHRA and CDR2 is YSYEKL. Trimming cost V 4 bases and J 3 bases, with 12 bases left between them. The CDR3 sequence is CASSLLRRDTEAFF. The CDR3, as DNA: TGCGCCAGCAGCCTTCTCCGGCGGGACACTGAAGCTTTCTTT.

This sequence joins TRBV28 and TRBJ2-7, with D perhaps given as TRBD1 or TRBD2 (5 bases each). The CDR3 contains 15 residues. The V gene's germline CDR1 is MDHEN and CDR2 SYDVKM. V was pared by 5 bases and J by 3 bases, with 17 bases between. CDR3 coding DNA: TGTGCCAGCAGTCCCGGGACGGCTTGGCTCTACGAGCAGTACTTC. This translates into CASSPGTAWLYEQYF.

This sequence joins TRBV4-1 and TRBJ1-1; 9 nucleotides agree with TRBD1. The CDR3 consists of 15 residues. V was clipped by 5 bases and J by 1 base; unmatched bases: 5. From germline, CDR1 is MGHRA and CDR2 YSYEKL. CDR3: CASSLQGAGNTEAFF. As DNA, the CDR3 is TGCGCCAGCAGCTTACAGGGGGCGGGGAACACTGAAGCTTTCTTT.

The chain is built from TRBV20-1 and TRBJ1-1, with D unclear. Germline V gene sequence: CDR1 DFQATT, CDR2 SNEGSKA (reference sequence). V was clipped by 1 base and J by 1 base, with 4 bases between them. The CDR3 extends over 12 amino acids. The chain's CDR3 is CSARGPNTEAFF. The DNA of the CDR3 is TGCAGTGCTAGAGGGCCGAACACTGAAGCTTTCTTT.

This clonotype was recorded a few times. CDR3 DNA sequence: TGTGCCAGCAGCTTAGCCCGGGACACCTCCTACGAGCAGTACTTC. Residues: CASSLARDTSYEQYF. This chain links TRBV7-8 with TRBJ2-7, with D possibly matching TRBD1 (6 bases). The CDR3 spans 15 residues. With 0 bases removed from V and 0 bases from J, the gap between germline ends came to 9 bases. CDR1 SGHVS and CDR2 FQNEAQ come from the germline V gene.

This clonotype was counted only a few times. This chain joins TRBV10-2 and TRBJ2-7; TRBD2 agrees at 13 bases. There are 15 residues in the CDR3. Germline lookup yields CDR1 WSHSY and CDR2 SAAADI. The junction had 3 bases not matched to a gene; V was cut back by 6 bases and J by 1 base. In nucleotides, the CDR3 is TGCGCCAGCAGCGGGACTAGCGGGGAATCCTACGAGCAGTACTTC. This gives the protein CASSGTSGESYEQYF.

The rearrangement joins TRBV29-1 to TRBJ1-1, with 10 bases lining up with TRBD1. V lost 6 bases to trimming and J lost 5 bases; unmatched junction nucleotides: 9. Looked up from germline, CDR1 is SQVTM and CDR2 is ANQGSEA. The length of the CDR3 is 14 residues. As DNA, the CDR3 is TGCAGCGTAATAGGAGGACAGGGGGTTACTGAAGCTTTCTTT. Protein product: CSVIGGQGVTEAFF.